This TCR beta chain was documented in a study of blood T cell repertoires in COVID-19 (dated by TCRdb to 2018 to 2021). In terms of the full investigation: Collaborator samples came from the United States, Italy and Spain and covered acute and convalescent phases of COVID-19. A de-identified subject ID, COVID-19 status, age in years and sex were almost always included in the sample metadata. The repertoires were released in a freely available public database intended as a resource for research on the immune response to SARS-CoV-2. Where available, HLA class I and class II types were obtained from metadata supplied by the sample provider rather than from assay-based typing. Subjects who had been exposed to COVID-19, were actively infected with it, or had recovered from it provided the deeply sampled blood TCRbeta repertoires that made up the dataset. Samples came from the ongoing ImmuneRACE study (first 160 participants) plus 1,254 subjects from 6 global collaborators. The prospective study material was composed of cDNA or gDNA derived from T cells, B-cell-depleted T cells, or PBMCs. Overall study outcomes, separate from this receptor: Clinical and demographic metadata were provided uncurated, with the amount varying by source and participant.

TCRbeta CDR3 regions were amplified from genomic DNA using the immunoSEQ Assay, a bias-controlled multiplex PCR. The original pipeline was this. Within the assay, amplification of reference gene primers was used to estimate how many nucleated cells each sample contained. To quantify the absolute abundance of each unique TCRbeta CDR3 rearrangement, sequence reads were collapsed and filtered. For each sample, productive Simpson clonality was calculated as the square root of Simpson's diversity index over productive rearrangements. The clones in this table, taken by TCRdb from immuneACCESS, are in-frame only. Not every clone is retained; where verified, under half of the shortfall comes from an unresolved V gene, and the cause of the rest is unknown. V, J and clone size are taken as reported in that table, and D and trimming were inferred from the DNA itself. The table for this sample lists some 290,000 clones; 89% of them were counted only once. Of the sample, over 8.5% falls within the top ten clones.

As concerns this clone: The target of this receptor is not known. Base qualities are missing; no much larger clone stands one base away.

There are 15 amino acids in the CDR3, from cysteine to phenylalanine inclusive. Only the CDR3 portion is preserved as DNA: 45 bases, with reading frame beginning at the first base. According to the germline V gene, CDR1 reads SGHRS and CDR2 reads YFSETQ. V is pruned by 4 bases and J by 2 bases, leaving 3 bases of the junction without a gene match. In Seattle, one collaborating source enrolled patients while the infection was active and tracked those patients longitudinally over the course of disease. The collaborating institutions used their own protocols to collect whole blood in K2EDTA tubes. For TCRbeta analysis, collaborators shipped samples in one of three forms: frozen whole blood, isolated PBMCs, or DNA extracted from either of those sample types.

The sample comprised peripheral blood. This TCR derives from a woman aged 25 to 39 with COVID-19, enrolled during active disease. The chain was built from TRBV5-1 and TRBJ2-3; 11 bases in the junction line up with TRBD2. This receptor carries the CDR3 CASSALAGDTDTQYF. The nucleotide sequence reads as follows: TGCGCCAGCAGCGCACTAGCGGGGGACACAGATACGCAGTATTTT.